The 5 T cell receptor beta chains reported below all come from one sample, sequenced in a study of blood T cell repertoires in COVID-19 (dated by TCRdb to about 2020). The receptor library was made with the immunoSEQ multiplex PCR assay. Not all clones reach the TCRdb copy of this immuneACCESS table, which keeps in-frame sequences only. Checked studies attribute under half of the gap to unresolved V genes and leave the rest unexplained. Across this sample there are around 230,000 clones, with under 90% seen only once. The top ten hold 11% of the sample. The sample taken for sequencing was peripheral blood. These receptors were obtained from a man aged 50 or older with COVID-19, enrolled during active disease.

The chain carries TRBV11-1 and TRBJ2-3, with TRBD2 identical over 7 bases. The CDR3 runs 14 residues. V lost 3 bases, J lost 5 bases, and 5 bases stayed unmatched. CDR1 and CDR2 (germline): SGHAT, FQDESV (reference sequence). In DNA form, the CDR3 reads TGTGCCAGCAGCTTGAGCGGGAAAGTAGATACGCAGTATTTT. Translating it yields CASSLSGKVDTQYF.

V usage is TRBV19 and J usage is TRBJ1-6; D may be TRBD1 (5 bases). Germline V lookup: CDR1 LNHDA, CDR2 SQIVND (reference sequence). Deletions cut 3 bases from V and 9 bases from J, with 18 bases between. The CDR3 runs to 16 residues. CDR3 sequence (DNA): TGTGCCAGTAGTATTGCGGGCGCGGGGGACGGTTCACCCCTCCACTTT. Its translation: CASSIAGAGDGSPLHF.

V gene TRBV27 combines with J gene TRBJ2-2, with 11 bases aligning to TRBD1. Trimming at V came to 3 bases and at J to 3 bases, leaving 9 bases not matched to a gene. The CDR3 has 18 residues. Per germline, CDR1 MNHEY and CDR2 SMNVEV (reference sequence). The CDR3 loop reads CASSLDRGRYSDTGELFF. The CDR3 DNA is TGTGCCAGCAGTTTGGACAGGGGGCGATATTCGGACACCGGGGAGCTGTTTTTT.

This clone was counted a single time. The CDR3 sequence is CASSGQLSGNTIYF. The CDR3 DNA reads as TGTGCCAGCAGTGGACAGCTCTCTGGAAACACCATATATTTT. This chain connects TRBV2 to TRBJ1-3, with TRBD1 as a possible D gene (5 bases). The CDR3 runs to 14 residues. In germline, CDR1 is SNHLY, CDR2 FYNNEI. Deletions cut 4 bases from V and 0 bases from J, with 7 bases between.

V gene TRBV14 combines with J gene TRBJ2-3, with no clear D. Trimming cost V 7 bases and J 0 bases, with 11 bases left between them. The CDR3 contains 14 residues. Per germline, CDR1 SGHDN and CDR2 FVKESK. In DNA form, the CDR3 reads TGTGCCAGCAATCGGTTCCGGAGCACAGATACGCAGTATTTT. This translates into CASNRFRSTDTQYF.